The rows below give T cell receptor beta chains drawn from one sample of a study of patients and donors after allogeneic stem cell transplantation. Via MiXCR, TCRdb re-called the RT-PCR reads, giving one row per CDR3 protein. The data hold 110,000 or so distinct CDR3 sequences, with about a third observed a single time. Sequencing input: blood, either unsorted or a sorted T cell fraction (not recorded which). These receptors originate from a human donor who was either an allogeneic HSCT recipient or a stem cell or donor lymphocyte infusion donor (not recorded which). It is not recorded whose cells these are; they may come from a transplant donor. The CDR3 runs from the conserved cysteine through the conserved F or W. D genes are given only for firm matches. Size is stated for part of the rows, as once, few or many counts, or as a class when the clone is expanded.

d_gene	v_gene	abundance	j_gene	CDR3nt	CDR3aa
TRBD2	TRBV7-9	NA	TRBJ2-5	TGTGCCCTGGGCCCAAGCGGGAGTATTCGGGAGACCCAGTACTTC	CALGPSGSIRETQYF
TRBD2	TRBV4-2	NA	TRBJ2-2	TGTGCCAGCAGCGGGCGGACTAGGAACACCGGGGAGCTGTTTTTT	CASSGRTRNTGELFF
NA	TRBV30	NA	TRBJ1-1	TGTGCCTGGAGCCCACAGGGCAGTGAAGCTTTCTTT	CAWSPQGSEAFF
NA	TRBV4-3	many	TRBJ1-2	TGCGCCAGCAGCCAAGTCCCCCCCTTGGAGAGGGGCTACACCTTC	CASSQVPPLERGYTF
NA	TRBV27	NA	TRBJ2-7	TGTGCCAGCACCAGCACCTCTCAGGGTCCCTACGAGCAGTACTTC	CASTSTSQGPYEQYF
NA	TRBV27	many	TRBJ1-4	TGTGCCAGCAGTCCACCCCGCCGTTCTTTGGGTGAAAAACTGTTTTTT	CASSPPRRSLGEKLFF
NA	TRBV11-3	NA	TRBJ1-6	TGTGCCAGCAGCCGTGGTCGACTCCATAATTCACCCCTCCACTTT	CASSRGRLHNSPLHF
NA	TRBV12-3/TRBV12-4	NA	TRBJ2-6	TGTGCCAGCAGTAAGACGCATTCTGGGGCCAACGTCCTGACTTTC	CASSKTHSGANVLTF
NA	TRBV7-2	few	TRBJ2-2	TGTGCCAGCAGCTTAGCGGGCCACAGGGCTCGAAACACCGGGGAGCTGTTTTTT	CASSLAGHRARNTGELFF
TRBD1	TRBV12-3/TRBV12-4	few	TRBJ1-2	TGTGCCAGCAGAGGGACAGGGGGCGCAGGGGGCTACACCTTC	CASRGTGGAGGYTF
NA	TRBV20-1	NA	TRBJ2-1	TGCAGTGCTAGGGCCCTTGCGGGACTCAATGAGCAGTTCTTC	CSARALAGLNEQFF
TRBD1	TRBV3-1	NA	TRBJ2-7	TGTGCCAGCAGCTCCCGGGACAGGCAGTACTTC	CASSSRDRQYF
NA	TRBV24-1	few	TRBJ2-5	TGTGCCACCAGTGATTTGGGATCGCGGGGAGAGACCCAGTACTTC	CATSDLGSRGETQYF
TRBD2	TRBV20-1	few	TRBJ2-1	TGCAGTGCTAGAGGGACTAGCGGGAACAATGAGCAGTTCTTC	CSARGTSGNNEQFF
NA	TRBV12-5	NA	TRBJ2-3	TGTGCTAGTGGTACCGGGACCATCGCAGATACGCAGTATTTT	CASGTGTIADTQYF
NA	TRBV6-6	NA	TRBJ1-5	TGTGCCAGCACTGGCTGGGACGGCACCAATCAGCCCCAGCATTTT	CASTGWDGTNQPQHF
NA	TRBV28	few	TRBJ1-3	TGTGCCAGCAGTTTCCTGGGCGACTCTGGAAACACCATATATTTT	CASSFLGDSGNTIYF
TRBD1	TRBV9	NA	TRBJ1-2	TGTGCCAGCAGCGGAAGAACAGGGGGCGACTATGGCTACACCTTC	CASSGRTGGDYGYTF
TRBD2	TRBV7-2	NA	TRBJ2-3	TGTGCCAGCAGCTTAGGGGGTGTAGCGGGAGCAGATACGCAGTATTTT	CASSLGGVAGADTQYF
TRBD1	TRBV20-1	NA	TRBJ1-2	TGCAGTGCTAGTGGGGACAGTGACACTAACTATGGCTACACCTTC	CSASGDSDTNYGYTF
NA	TRBV5-6	NA	TRBJ1-2	TGTGCCAGCAGCTTCCTGTCCGGGAATGGCTACACCTTC	CASSFLSGNGYTF
NA	TRBV5-1	NA	TRBJ2-6	TGCGCCAGCAGCTTACCTTCTACCTCTGGGGCCAACGTCCTGACTTTC	CASSLPSTSGANVLTF
TRBD1	TRBV29-1	NA	TRBJ2-7	TGCAGCGTCGAAGGACAGGGGGCCAAAACTTACGAGCAGTACTTC	CSVEGQGAKTYEQYF
TRBD1	TRBV29-1	NA	TRBJ1-2	TGCAGCGTGACAGGGATGGACTATGGCTACACCTTC	CSVTGMDYGYTF
TRBD1	TRBV4-3	NA	TRBJ2-1	TGCGCCAGCAGCCAGAGAAAGGGACAGGGATACAATGAGCAGTTCTTC	CASSQRKGQGYNEQFF
TRBD1	TRBV7-9	once	TRBJ2-7	TGTGCCAGCAGCCACAGGGGGCGCTACGAGCAGTACTTC	CASSHRGRYEQYF
NA	TRBV6-2/TRBV6-3	few	TRBJ2-7	TGTGCCAGCAGTAGGGACTTTTACGAGCAGTACTTC	CASSRDFYEQYF
NA	TRBV20-1	NA	TRBJ2-1	TGCAGTGCTAGGGACAGTATTAACCATGAGCAGTTCTTC	CSARDSINHEQFF
TRBD1	TRBV7-2	NA	TRBJ1-6	TGTGCCAGCAGCTTACGGGACAGCAATTCTTCACCCCTCCACTTT	CASSLRDSNSSPLHF
NA	TRBV18	few	TRBJ1-1	TGTGCCAGCTCACCAGCCCTGAACACTGAAGCTTTCTTT	CASSPALNTEAFF
NA	TRBV7-2	NA	TRBJ1-5	TGTGCCAGCACCCAGGGAGGGAAAAATCAGCCCCAGCATTTT	CASTQGGKNQPQHF
NA	TRBV12-3/TRBV12-4	few	TRBJ2-3	TGTGCCAGCAGTTTAAGTGGGGATACGCAGTATTTT	CASSLSGDTQYF
TRBD1	TRBV5-1	few	TRBJ1-3	TGCGCCAGCAGCTTGCGTGGACAGGGGGCAACTGGAAACACCATATATTTT	CASSLRGQGATGNTIYF
NA	TRBV5-5	NA	TRBJ2-4	TGTGCCAGCAGCACGGGACCGACCCAGCCCCTGGACATTCAGTACTTC	CASSTGPTQPLDIQYF
NA	TRBV27	few	TRBJ1-2	TGTGCCAGCAGTAAGATCGGCGATGGCTACACCTTC	CASSKIGDGYTF
NA	TRBV6-5	few	TRBJ2-7	TGTGCCAGCAGTCCACTCGTTAACCAGGGAGACGAGCAGTACTTC	CASSPLVNQGDEQYF
NA	TRBV20-1	few	TRBJ1-5	TGCAGTGCTATCCGGAGGAGCAATCAGCCCCAGCATTTT	CSAIRRSNQPQHF
NA	TRBV7-2	few	TRBJ1-1	TGTGCCAGCAGCTTAGAGTTATCCACTGAAGCTTTCTTT	CASSLELSTEAFF
TRBD1	TRBV30	NA	TRBJ1-4	TGTGCCTGGAGCACAGGGGGACATGCTGAAAAACTGTTTTTT	CAWSTGGHAEKLFF
TRBD2	TRBV27	few	TRBJ2-5	TGTGCCAGCAGTTCCGCTAGCGGGAGAGAGACCCAGTACTTC	CASSSASGRETQYF
NA	TRBV5-1	NA	TRBJ2-7	TGCGCCAGCAGCTTGGATCTAGGCTACGAGCAGTACTTC	CASSLDLGYEQYF
NA	TRBV27	few	TRBJ2-5	TGTGCCAGCAGTTTACGGGAAGAGACCCAGTACTTC	CASSLREETQYF
TRBD2	TRBV13	few	TRBJ2-3	TGTGCCACAGAGCCGGGACTAGCCACAGATACGCAGTATTTT	CATEPGLATDTQYF
NA	TRBV10-3	NA	TRBJ1-5	TGTGCCATCAGTGAGACGAGGTCCGGGAGCCAGCCCCAGCATTTT	CAISETRSGSQPQHF
TRBD1	TRBV7-2	NA	TRBJ1-6	TGTGCCAGCCGACCTCAGACAGGGGATTCACCCCTCCACTTT	CASRPQTGDSPLHF
TRBD2	TRBV7-2	NA	TRBJ2-1	TGTGCCAGCAGTCGACTAGCTGGCTACAATGAGCAGTTCTTC	CASSRLAGYNEQFF
NA	TRBV9	NA	TRBJ2-1	TGTGCCAGCAGCCCGACCCCGAGGGAGTCGCACAATGAGCAGTTCTTC	CASSPTPRESHNEQFF